This TCR beta chain was profiled in a study of Graves' ophthalmopathy and Graves' hyperthyroidism. The sample holds many counts of this clonotype. The V end was cut by 4 bases, the J end by 0 bases, with 9 bases between. Germline V gene sequence: CDR1 GTSNPN, CDR2 SVGIG (reference sequence). This CDR3 contains 13 residues. RNA transcripts yielded amplified TCR beta CDR3 regions. An opening RT-PCR round employed HTBI primers and preceded a second-round multiplex PCR. TCRdb redid the calling of the multiplex PCR reads with MiXCR, one entry per CDR3 protein. Of 200,000 to 250,000 distinct CDR3 sequences in the sample, about 22% were seen once.

The chain carries TRBV30 and TRBJ1-1; the D is unclear. Input material: peripheral blood. This clonotype was obtained from a woman aged 45-59 years with Graves' ophthalmopathy. CDR3 in DNA: TGTGCCTGGACAGGTCATATGAACACTGAAGCTTTCTTT. Residues: CAWTGHMNTEAFF.